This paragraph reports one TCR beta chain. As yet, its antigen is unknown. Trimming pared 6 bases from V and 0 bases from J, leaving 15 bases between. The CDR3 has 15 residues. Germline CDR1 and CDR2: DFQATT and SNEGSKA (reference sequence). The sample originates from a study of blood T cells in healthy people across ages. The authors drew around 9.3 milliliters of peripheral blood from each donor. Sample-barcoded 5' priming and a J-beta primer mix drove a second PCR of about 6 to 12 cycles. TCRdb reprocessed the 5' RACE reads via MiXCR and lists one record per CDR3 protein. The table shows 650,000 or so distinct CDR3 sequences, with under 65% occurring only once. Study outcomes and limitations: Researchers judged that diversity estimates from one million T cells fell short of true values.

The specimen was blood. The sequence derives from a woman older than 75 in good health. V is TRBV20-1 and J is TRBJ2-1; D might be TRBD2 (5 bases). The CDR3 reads CSAPPASSSYNEQFF. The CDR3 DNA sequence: TGCAGTGCCCCGCCAGCTAGCAGCTCCTACAATGAGCAGTTCTTC.